The 19 T cell receptor beta chains below all came from one sample that was sequenced in a study of cytomegalovirus exposure and HLA in healthy donors. Profiling relied on immunoSEQ multiplex PCR, and the TCRdb table lists in-frame clones only, not all of them. Of a few hundred thousand clones in the sample, 90% were seen once. The sample was PBMCs. All receptors derive from a woman under 40 in good health and CMV-seronegative.

This chain links TRBV7-9 with TRBJ1-2; 7 bases map to TRBD1. Trimming at V came to 10 bases and at J to 2 bases, leaving 13 bases not matched to a gene. Germline CDR1 is SEHNR and CDR2 is FQNEAQ (reference sequence). This CDR3 comprises 15 residues. CDR3 DNA sequence: TGTGCCACCCCGGGTAGGGAGGGGGCCAACTATGGCTACACCTTC. It specifies CATPGREGANYGYTF. Variable domain in full (rest from reference TRBV7-9 and TRBJ1-2): DTGVSQNPRHKITKRGQNVTFRCDPISEHNRLYWYRQTLGQGPEFLTYFQNEAQLEKSRLLSDRFSAERPKGSFSTLEIQRTEQGDSAMYLCATPGREGANYGYTFGSGTRLTVV.

The rearrangement joins TRBV27 to TRBJ1-5, with no clear D. The CDR3 covers 14 residues. V shed 5 bases and J shed 0 bases, with 8 bases lying between them. Germline values: CDR1 MNHEY, CDR2 SMNVEV (reference sequence). CDR3 bases: TGTGCCAGCAGTCGAGGGTATAGCAATCAGCCCCAGCATTTT. Translating it yields CASSRGYSNQPQHF.

The rearrangement uses TRBV19 and TRBJ2-7, with TRBD2 matching 11 bases. V shed 5 bases, J shed 3 bases, and the junction held 3 bases outside the gene matches. The CDR3 has 14 amino acids. The V gene's germline CDR1 is LNHDA and CDR2 SQIVND (reference sequence). CDR3 bases: TGTGCCAGTAGTGTAGCGGGAGGGAGCTACGAGCAGTACTTC. Amino acid sequence: CASSVAGGSYEQYF.

This clone occurred a few times. The chain combines TRBV19 with TRBJ1-3; D gene uncertain. The CDR3 covers 13 residues. Trimming cost V 9 bases and J 0 bases, with 9 bases left between them. Per the germline V gene, CDR1 is LNHDA and CDR2 is SQIVND (reference sequence). In nucleotides, the CDR3 is TGTGCCAGCGCCGCAAGCTCTGGAAACACCATATATTTT. This gives the protein CASAASSGNTIYF. The full variable domain, its missing parts supplied by reference TRBV19 and TRBJ1-3, is DGGITQSPKYLFRKEGQNVTLSCEQNLNHDAMYWYRQDPGQGLRLIYYSQIVNDFQKGDIAEGYSVSREKKESFPLTVTSAQKNPTAFYLCASAASSGNTIYFGEGSWLTVV.

V usage is TRBV19 and J usage is TRBJ2-7; a weak D match, TRBD2 (7 bases). CDR1 and CDR2 from the germline V gene are LNHDA and SQIVND (reference sequence). CDR3 size: 15 residues. Trimming left V 6 bases short and J 4 bases short, with 19 bases between. CDR3 sequence: CASSLMEGEGYEQYF. The CDR3 nucleotides are TGTGCCAGTAGCCTCATGGAGGGGGAGGGATACGAGCAGTACTTC.

This clone has only one observation. The J gene is TRBJ2-3, the V gene TRBV5-6; TRBD2 is a possible D gene (6 bases). The germline CDR1 and CDR2 sequences are SGHDT and YYEEEE. Trimming shortened V by 0 bases and J by 3 bases, and 17 bases separated the two germline ends. The CDR3 is 17 residues long. The CDR3 nucleotides read TGTGCCAGCAGCTTGGTCGTAGCTAGCGAAGGGACAGATACGCAGTATTTT. Its translation: CASSLVVASEGTDTQYF.

The V and J genes are TRBV28 and TRBJ2-1; 9 positions agree with TRBD1. CDR1 is MDHEN, CDR2 SYDVKM, per germline. The CDR3 extends over 18 amino acids. The V segment lost 6 bases and the J segment 1 base; nucleotides outside the gene matches: 13. The CDR3 DNA reads TGTGCCAGCAGCCCCGCCTCCCCGGGACAGGGTTCCTACAATGAGCAGTTCTTC. Amino acids: CASSPASPGQGSYNEQFF.

J is TRBJ2-3 and V is TRBV29-1, with TRBD2 matching 9 bases. The CDR3 runs to 17 residues. Trimming at V came to 6 bases and at J to 4 bases, leaving 17 bases not matched to a gene. Per the germline V gene, CDR1 is SQVTM and CDR2 is ANQGSEA. This CDR3 reads CSVDGLALQSFPDTQYF. CDR3 in DNA: TGCAGCGTCGATGGACTAGCGTTACAATCTTTTCCAGATACGCAGTATTTT.

The chain is built from TRBV10-3 and TRBJ2-1, with a possible D match to TRBD2 (5 bases). Germline-derived CDR1 and CDR2 are ENHRY and SYGVKD. The CDR3 covers 18 residues. V lost 11 bases, J lost 3 bases, and 29 bases lay in between. This chain's CDR3 is CAAKGADHPGVNYNEQFF. The CDR3 DNA reads TGTGCCGCCAAAGGAGCGGACCACCCTGGAGTTAACTACAATGAGCAGTTCTTC.

The chain is built from TRBV14 and TRBJ2-7; possibly TRBD2 for D (6 bases). This CDR3 comprises 17 residues. Trimming took 0 bases from V and 3 from J, leaving 18 bases between them. Germline assignment: CDR1 SGHDN and CDR2 FVKESK. The CDR3 is CASSQDPLEEGIYEQYF. CDR3 DNA: TGTGCCAGCAGCCAAGACCCTCTAGAGGAGGGAATCTACGAGCAGTACTTC. Based on the CDR3 plus reference TRBV14 and TRBJ2-7, the full variable domain is EAGVTQFPSHSVIEKGQTVTLRCDPISGHDNLYWYRRVMGKEIKFLLHFVKESKQDESGMPNNRFLAERTGGTYSTLKVQPAELEDSGVYFCASSQDPLEEGIYEQYFGPGTRLTVT.

The rearrangement uses TRBV7-8 and TRBJ1-4; weak D call: TRBD1 (5 bases). The CDR3 spans 16 residues. Trimming left V 1 base short and J 4 bases short, with 13 bases between. Germline-derived CDR1 and CDR2 are SGHVS and FQNEAQ. The DNA of the CDR3 is TGTGCCAGCAGCTTAGGGGCAGGTGGGGGTAATGAAAAACTGTTTTTT. Translated, it gives CASSLGAGGGNEKLFF.

The chain links TRBV20-1 to TRBJ2-7; D gene unclear. Trimming shortened V by 5 bases and J by 3 bases, and 5 bases separated the two germline ends. Germline V gives CDR1 DFQATT, CDR2 SNEGSKA (reference sequence). The CDR3 has 10 residues. The CDR3 here is CSAFHYEQYF. The CDR3 coding sequence is TGCAGTGCTTTCCACTACGAGCAGTACTTC.

V and J are TRBV30 and TRBJ2-1; 11 nucleotides agree with TRBD2. CDR1 GTSNPN and CDR2 SVGIG come from the germline V gene (reference sequence). This CDR3 contains 14 residues. The CDR3 DNA reads TGTGCTTCGACTAGCGGGAAGGCAAACAATGAGCAGTTCTTC. Protein product: CASTSGKANNEQFF.

The genes are TRBV6-6 and TRBJ2-2, with a possible D match to TRBD1 (6 bases). In germline, CDR1 is MNHNY, CDR2 SVGAGI (reference sequence). The CDR3 totals 15 residues. Trimming removed 2 bases at V and 4 bases at J, with 11 bases between. DNA of the CDR3: TGTGCCAGCAGTTACACAGGGTCCTTCACCGGGGAGCTGTTTTTT. Translated: CASSYTGSFTGELFF.

The chain's CDR3 is CASSVQGAFAGVGETQYF. The CDR3 nucleotides are TGTGCCAGCAGTGTTCAGGGGGCTTTTGCGGGAGTAGGAGAGACCCAGTACTTC. This chain uses TRBV2 with TRBJ2-5; D is possibly TRBD1 (8 bases). CDR1 SNHLY and CDR2 FYNNEI come from the germline V gene. CDR3 length: 18 residues. V lost 4 bases to trimming and J lost 4 bases, with 25 bases between them.

The chain recombines TRBV6-1 with TRBJ2-7; 7 positions agree with TRBD1. V was clipped by 5 bases and J by 3 bases; unmatched bases: 4. CDR1 is MNHNS and CDR2 is SASEGT in the germline V gene. This CDR3 comprises 13 residues. The CDR3 DNA follows: TGTGCCAGCAGTTTTTGGACAGGCTACGAGCAGTACTTC. Amino acids: CASSFWTGYEQYF.

V is TRBV5-1 and J is TRBJ2-2, with D perhaps assigned TRBD1 or TRBD2 (5 bases each). CDR1 SGHRS and CDR2 YFSETQ come from the germline V gene. Trimming shortened V by 2 bases and J by 7 bases, and 9 bases separated the two germline ends. The CDR3 length is 13 residues. The CDR3 nucleotides read TGCGCCAGCAGCTTATCAGGGAGCGGGGAGCTGTTTTTT. Its protein is CASSLSGSGELFF.

The V and J genes are TRBV27 and TRBJ2-7; 10 nucleotides match TRBD1. V lost 5 bases, J lost 2 bases, and 3 bases stayed unmatched. The CDR3 sequence is 14 residues long. Germline CDR1 and CDR2: MNHEY and SMNVEV (reference sequence). CDR3 in DNA: TGTGCCAGCAGTGAGGACAGGGGGGCCTACGAGCAGTACTTC. This sequence encodes CASSEDRGAYEQYF.

The rearrangement joins TRBV20-1 to TRBJ2-7; no definite D call. Germline CDR1 and CDR2: DFQATT and SNEGSKA (reference sequence). There are 11 residues in the CDR3. Deletions cut 0 bases from V and 4 bases from J, with 4 bases between. DNA for the CDR3: TGCAGTGCTAGAGACTTGTACGAGCAGTACTTC. Translated, it gives CSARDLYEQYF.